This T cell receptor (beta chain) stems from a study of blood T cell repertoires in COVID-19. This CDR3 has 17 amino acids. Losses at the gene ends were 1 base for V and 4 bases for J; bases not matched to a gene: 9. Germline V gene data show CDR1 as MGHRA and CDR2 as YSYEKL. Profiling relied on immunoSEQ multiplex PCR, and the TCRdb table lists in-frame clones only, not all of them. The data show about 100,000 clones, approximately 88% seen once. Sequenced material: peripheral blood. The TCR sequence derives from an older woman with acute or convalescent COVID-19. The chain recombines TRBV4-1 with TRBJ2-2; 7 nucleotides agree with TRBD1. As DNA, the CDR3 is TGCGCCAGCAGCCAAGGGAACAGGGGCCGAGGCACCGGGGAGCTGTTTTTT. Translation gives CASSQGNRGRGTGELFF.